The rows below give T cell receptor beta chains drawn from one sample of a study of prognosis after radiotherapy for stage I lung cancer. TCRdb fed the multiplex PCR reads into MiXCR, producing one record per CDR3 protein. The table has 15,000 to 20,000 distinct CDR3 sequences, over 45% seen once. This specimen was PBMCs, taken before or after stereotactic body radiation therapy (not recorded which). These receptors came from a donor at least 50 years old with non-small cell lung cancer. CDR3s include the opening cysteine and the closing phenylalanine or tryptophan. D genes are given only for firm matches. Rows may omit the clone size; those that give it use once, few, many or a size class.

v_gene	d_gene	abundance	j_gene	CDR3nt	CDR3aa
TRBV28	.	.	TRBJ2-1	TGTGCCGGCATTACCATTACCAATGAGCAGTTCTTC	CAGITITNEQFF
TRBV20-1	.	medium-sized	TRBJ2-6	TGCAGTGCCCCTTCCCGGCGGGCTGGGGCCAACGTCCTGACTTTC	CSAPSRRAGANVLTF
TRBV7-9	.	.	TRBJ2-2	TGTGCCAGCAGCTTAGCGATAGTGGCCGGGGAGCTGTTTTTT	CASSLAIVAGELFF
TRBV19	.	.	TRBJ2-2	TGTGCCAGTAGGTGGCAGGACGGGACCGGGGAGCTGTTTTTT	CASRWQDGTGELFF
TRBV29-1	.	many	TRBJ1-6	TGCAGCGTTGAAGAAGTGCCGAATTCACCCCTCCACTTT	CSVEEVPNSPLHF
TRBV5-1	.	medium-sized	TRBJ2-7	TGCGCCAGCAGCTTGGCTGGCAACGAGCAGTACTTC	CASSLAGNEQYF
TRBV5-8	.	many	TRBJ1-3	TGTGCCAGCAGCCCGTCAAGGGGAAACACCATATATTTT	CASSPSRGNTIYF
TRBV27	TRBD2	medium-sized	TRBJ2-1	TGTGCCAGCAACCCAGTTGGAGCGGGAGAAAACAATGAGCAGTTCTTC	CASNPVGAGENNEQFF
TRBV30	.	medium-sized	TRBJ2-2	TGTGCCTGGAGTAGAAACCTAGGCGGGGAGCTGTTTTTT	CAWSRNLGGELFF
TRBV12-3/TRBV12-4	TRBD2	.	TRBJ2-5	TGTGCCAGCAGTTTCGGGAGGCAGACCCAGTACTTC	CASSFGRQTQYF
TRBV2	.	many	TRBJ1-2	TGTGCCAGCAGCGCGCAGGGAGGAGGGAACTATGGCTACACCTTC	CASSAQGGGNYGYTF
TRBV3-1	.	many	TRBJ1-1	TGTGCCAGCAGCCAAGGGAGGGGGACTGAAGCTTTCTTT	CASSQGRGTEAFF
TRBV5-6	.	many	TRBJ1-1	TGTGCCAGCAGCTTGTTGGGGGAAGGGACTGAAGCTTTCTTT	CASSLLGEGTEAFF
TRBV29-1	TRBD2	many	TRBJ2-1	TGCAGCGTGGAACTAGCGGGATATTTCAATGAGCAGTTCTTC	CSVELAGYFNEQFF
TRBV6-1	.	few	TRBJ2-7	TGTGCCAGCAGTGAAAGGGTCACAAGCGGTAGCTCCTACGAGCAGTACTTC	CASSERVTSGSSYEQYF
TRBV29-1	TRBD2	many	TRBJ2-5	TGCAGCGTTGGGGTGGTCGGGAGGGAGACCCAGTACTTC	CSVGVVGRETQYF
TRBV27	.	once	TRBJ1-6	TGTGCCAGCAGTTCGGGGGGGGTATATAATTCACCCCTCCACTTT	CASSSGGVYNSPLHF
TRBV10-3	.	many	TRBJ2-3	TGTGCCACCCGGGACATAATTAGCACAGATACGCAGTATTTT	CATRDIISTDTQYF
TRBV24-1	TRBD1	many	TRBJ1-5	TGTGCCACCAGTCGGGACAGACTTAACCCCCAGCATTTT	CATSRDRLNPQHF
TRBV5-1	.	many	TRBJ2-7	TGCGCCAGCAGCTTGGCCGGACGCTACGAGCAGTACTTC	CASSLAGRYEQYF
TRBV2	TRBD2	medium-sized	TRBJ2-1	TGTGCCAGCAGTGCGATAGCGGGAGGTCCATTTGGGGAGCAGTTCTTC	CASSAIAGGPFGEQFF
TRBV13	TRBD1	.	TRBJ2-7	TGTACAAGCAGCGCTACCGGGACAGGGGTATACGAGCAGTACTTC	CTSSATGTGVYEQYF